This T cell receptor (beta chain) is from a study of cytomegalovirus exposure and HLA in healthy donors. A single count supports this clone. The antigen remains unidentified. CDR3 length: 13 residues. In germline, CDR1 is SGDLS, CDR2 YYNGEE. V was clipped by 0 bases and J by 3 bases, with 6 bases between them. The study, taken as a whole, reports: Later, an analysis found that common viral pathogens appeared to be linked with several of the most significant clusters. Within the data, a cluster of highly shared sequence variants was likely a sequencing artifact.

Vbeta (60) and Jbeta (13) primers were used in the PCR. Generated by immunoSEQ multiplex PCR, the TCRdb table keeps only in-frame clones and is missing some. The sample includes around 130,000 clones, around 80% of them seen just once. The sequence derives from a man aged 45-65 years in good health and CMV-seronegative. Sequenced material: PBMCs. The V and J genes are TRBV9 and TRBJ1-1; TRBD1 is a possible D gene (5 bases). The CDR3, as DNA: TGTGCCAGCAGCGTAGGACAGTACACTGAAGCTTTCTTT. Its protein product is CASSVGQYTEAFF.